The following is a T cell receptor beta chain sequence with its context. Germline loops: CDR1 SNHLY, CDR2 FYNNEI. This CDR3 region has 13 residues. Losses at the gene ends were 8 bases for V and 2 bases for J; bases not matched to a gene: 5. This sample is part of a study of blood T cell repertoires in COVID-19. Assay: immunoSEQ multiplex PCR; the TCRdb copy retains only in-frame clones and omits some. The data contain 95,000 to 150,000 clones, over 65% of them singletons. The J gene is TRBJ2-7, the V gene TRBV2; 8 positions match TRBD1. The receptor was isolated from a man aged 55 to 70 with acute or convalescent COVID-19. Material: peripheral blood. CDR3 sequence: CASGPDRAYEQYF. CDR3 nucleotides: TGTGCCAGCGGCCCGGACAGGGCCTACGAGCAGTACTTC.